The following is a T cell receptor (beta chain) sequence with its context. Produced via immunoSEQ multiplex PCR; TCRdb's table is partial and in-frame only. The sample has about 480,000 clones, around 85% seen once. Per germline, CDR1 SEHNR and CDR2 FQNEAQ (reference sequence). The CDR3 is 13 amino acids. The germline V and J ends were trimmed by 2 bases and 3 bases, with 5 bases remaining between them. The participants were between roughly 18 and 90 years old and came from fewer than 25 US areas. The data belong to a study of blood T cell repertoires in COVID-19. The sequenced sample was PBMCs or T cells enriched from blood (not recorded which). The chain links TRBV7-9 to TRBJ1-3; D uncertain. The receptor was derived from a woman aged 60 to 75 who had recovered from COVID-19. The CDR3 sequence is CASSLLVGNTIYF. The CDR3 DNA is TGTGCCAGCAGCTTACTAGTTGGAAACACCATATATTTT.